The 32 T cell receptor beta chains in this list originate from one sample, sequenced in a study of radiotherapy plus CTLA-4 blockade in lung cancer. Clones were read by immunoSEQ multiplex PCR, and TCRdb kept only the in-frame ones, dropping some. This table holds 20,000 to 30,000 clones, 71% found once. Specimen: peripheral blood, collected from a patient treated with radiotherapy plus ipilimumab. The source of these receptors is a human donor with non-small cell lung cancer whose response to radiotherapy plus ipilimumab could not be evaluated.

The rearrangement joins TRBV30 to TRBJ2-7, with TRBD1 identical over 7 bases. In germline, CDR1 is GTSNPN, CDR2 SVGIG (reference sequence). There are 15 residues in the CDR3. V shed 5 bases, J shed 4 bases, and the junction held 14 bases outside the gene matches. For the CDR3, the DNA is TGTGCCTGGGAGATTCGGGACAGACGGAGGTACGAGCAGTACTTC. Residues: CAWEIRDRRRYEQYF.

The chain has TRBV27 and TRBJ1-2; D possibly corresponds to TRBD1 (6 bases). Germline values: CDR1 MNHEY, CDR2 SMNVEV (reference sequence). Trimming pared 5 bases from V and 3 bases from J, leaving 22 bases between. This CDR3 spans 17 amino acids. In nucleotides, the CDR3 is TGTGCCAGCAGTCGTATTTGGGTGGGGGCGCAGGACTATGGCTACACCTTC. Its protein product is CASSRIWVGAQDYGYTF.

The chain combines TRBV6-1 with TRBJ1-1; 8 bases are a match to TRBD1. This CDR3 has 13 amino acids. The germline V gene encodes CDR1 MNHNS and CDR2 SASEGT. Unmatched junction bases numbered 3, after V lost 6 bases and J lost 3 bases. CDR3 in DNA: TGTGCCAGCAGAGACAGGGGTGACACTGAAGCTTTCTTT. Translating gives CASRDRGDTEAFF.

This clone was seen a handful of times. The rearrangement joins TRBV29-1 to TRBJ2-3, with TRBD1 as a possible D gene (6 bases). The CDR3 spans 13 residues. The germline V gene encodes CDR1 SQVTM and CDR2 ANQGSEA. V lost 7 bases and J 1 base, leaving 12 bases between the germline ends. DNA of the CDR3: TGCAGCGCTAAAGGACAGCGCACAGATACGCAGTATTTT. Amino acids: CSAKGQRTDTQYF.

The chain uses TRBV5-1 and TRBJ2-1, with D perhaps TRBD2 (6 bases). This CDR3 is built from 13 residues. Germline CDR1 reads SGHRS; CDR2 reads YFSETQ. Trimming removed 6 bases from V and 4 bases from J, with 11 bases in between. This CDR3 is CASKPRGYNEQFF. CDR3 nucleotides: TGCGCCAGCAAGCCACGGGGGTACAATGAGCAGTTCTTC. Supplemented by reference TRBV5-1 and TRBJ2-1, the full variable domain reads KAGVTQTPRYLIKTRGQQVTLSCSPISGHRSVSWYQQTPGQGLQFLFEYFSETQRNKGNFPGRFSGRQFSNSRSEMNVSTLELGDSALYLCASKPRGYNEQFFGPGTRLTVL.

The chain uses TRBV4-3 and TRBJ2-7, with D hard to call. The CDR3 has 14 residues. Germline V gives CDR1 LGHNA, CDR2 YSLEER. Trimming removed 0 bases from V and 3 bases from J, with 9 bases in between. CDR3 protein: CASSQDMASYEQYF. CDR3 in DNA: TGCGCCAGCAGCCAAGATATGGCTAGCTACGAGCAGTACTTC.

The chain carries TRBV5-6 and TRBJ2-5; 8 bases map to TRBD1. Trimming took 1 base from V and 0 from J; bases not matched to a gene: 5. Germline V gene lookup returns CDR1 SGHDT and CDR2 YYEEEE. The CDR3 extends over 16 amino acids. CDR3 coding DNA: TGTGCCAGCAGCTTGATGGGACAGGCAAACCAAGAGACCCAGTACTTC. It translates to CASSLMGQANQETQYF.

The rearrangement links TRBV6-5 to TRBJ2-7, with TRBD1 matching over 7 bases. V shed 1 base, J shed 3 bases, and the junction held 6 bases outside the gene matches. The CDR3 runs 15 residues. Per the germline V gene, CDR1 is MNHEY and CDR2 is SVGAGI. CDR3 loop: CASSYFQGVYYEQYF. The CDR3 DNA follows: TGTGCCAGCAGTTACTTCCAGGGGGTTTACTACGAGCAGTACTTC.

The chain recombines TRBV6-1 with TRBJ1-4; TRBD1 matches at 9 bases. This CDR3 spans 16 amino acids. CDR1 and CDR2 (germline): MNHNS, SASEGT. After removal of 2 bases from V and 7 bases from J, the junction contained 8 bases not matched to a gene. CDR3 in DNA: TGTGCCAGCAGTGAATGGGACAGGGAATTTAGTGAAAAACTGTTTTTT. This codes for CASSEWDREFSEKLFF.

The CDR3 spells CASSLGTSGYNEQFF. The CDR3 DNA is TGTGCCAGCAGCTTAGGGACTAGCGGGTACAATGAGCAGTTCTTC. The J gene is TRBJ2-1, the V gene TRBV7-9; TRBD2 agrees at 11 bases. Germline CDR1 is SEHNR and CDR2 is FQNEAQ (reference sequence). The CDR3 consists of 15 residues. With 1 base clipped from V and 4 bases from J, the junction kept 0 bases outside the gene matches.

Only one count was recorded for this clone. This chain joins TRBV7-2 and TRBJ1-1, with D possibly TRBD1 on 6 matching bases. CDR1 and CDR2 from the germline V gene are SGHTA and FQGNSA. The CDR3 spans 14 residues. Trimming took off 5 bases at V and 6 bases at J, with 16 bases between the two ends. CDR3 protein: CASSRSRGAAEAFF. CDR3 in DNA: TGTGCCAGCAGCCGCAGCCGGGGGGCAGCTGAAGCTTTCTTT.

This chain links TRBV7-2 with TRBJ2-3; TRBD2 agrees at 7 bases. The J segment lost 0 bases and the V segment lost 4 bases, leaving 10 bases of the junction unmatched. CDR3 size: 17 residues. Germline CDR1 is SGHTA and CDR2 is FQGNSA. In DNA form, the CDR3 reads TGTGCCAGCAGCTCCCTGCGAATTAGCGGGAGCACAGATACGCAGTATTTT. Its translation: CASSSLRISGSTDTQYF.

This clone has a handful of counts. The chain joins TRBV23-1 to TRBJ2-7, with D perhaps TRBD1 (5 bases). TRBV23-1 belongs to the ORF category, with a function that is uncertain. The V and J ends lost 7 bases and 10 bases respectively, with 11 bases between them. The CDR3 has 10 amino acids. The chain's CDR3 is CASNYRNQYF. The CDR3 DNA reads as TGCGCCAGCAACTACAGGAACCAGTACTTC.

The genes are TRBV10-1 and TRBJ2-3, with TRBD2 matching 9 bases. In germline, CDR1 is WNHNN, CDR2 SYGVQD (reference sequence). Trimming cost V 6 bases and J 4 bases; bases outside gene matches: 5. The CDR3 covers 14 residues. The CDR3 region is CASRDSGSSDTQYF. The CDR3 bases are TGCGCCAGCAGGGATAGCGGGAGTTCAGATACGCAGTATTTT.

This chain links TRBV7-2 with TRBJ1-1, with a tentative D call TRBD1 (6 bases). The CDR3 totals 13 residues. V lost 1 base, J lost 3 bases, and 6 bases lay in between. Looked up from germline, CDR1 is SGHTA and CDR2 is FQGNSA. CDR3 in DNA: TGTGCCAGCAGCTTAGGGGGGCACACTGAAGCTTTCTTT. Translation: CASSLGGHTEAFF.

Only one count was recorded for this clone. The chain recombines TRBV5-1 with TRBJ2-1, with D possibly TRBD1 on 5 matching bases. CDR1 SGHRS and CDR2 YFSETQ come from the germline V gene. The CDR3 is 15 amino acids. V lost 3 bases, J lost 4 bases, and 14 bases lay in between. The DNA of the CDR3 is TGCGCCAGCAGCTACGGACACTCGGATTACAATGAGCAGTTCTTC. This encodes CASSYGHSDYNEQFF. The variable domain in full, completed from reference TRBV5-1 and TRBJ2-1, reads KAGVTQTPRYLIKTRGQQVTLSCSPISGHRSVSWYQQTPGQGLQFLFEYFSETQRNKGNFPGRFSGRQFSNSRSEMNVSTLELGDSALYLCASSYGHSDYNEQFFGPGTRLTVL.

The chain couples TRBV30 to TRBJ1-2, with unresolved D. CDR1 and CDR2 from the germline V gene are GTSNPN and SVGIG (reference sequence). The CDR3 is made up of 11 amino acids. V was trimmed by 0 bases and J by 8 bases, leaving 7 bases between them. CDR3 nucleotides: TGTGCCTGGAGTGTACTGAGGGGCTACACCTTC. Encoded protein: CAWSVLRGYTF.

V is TRBV2 and J is TRBJ1-3, with TRBD1 as a possible D gene (6 bases). V was shortened by 7 bases and J by 2 bases, with 15 bases between the two germline ends. Germline loops: CDR1 SNHLY, CDR2 FYNNEI. This CDR3 region has 15 residues. The CDR3 reads CASKALQGAGNTIYF. Here the CDR3 DNA reads TGTGCCAGCAAAGCCTTACAGGGAGCTGGAAACACCATATATTTT.

This clone was counted a few times. The V call is TRBV5-6, the J call TRBJ1-1, with D tentatively TRBD1 (6 bases). CDR3 length: 13 amino acids. Germline V gene data show CDR1 as SGHDT and CDR2 as YYEEEE. Trimming cost V 5 bases and J 4 bases, with 12 bases left between them. CDR3 protein: CASRHRVGTEAFF. The CDR3 DNA reads TGTGCCAGCAGGCACAGGGTGGGCACTGAAGCTTTCTTT.

The rearrangement links TRBV6-6 to TRBJ1-2; 7 bases agree with TRBD1. V lost 7 bases to trimming and J lost 7 bases; unmatched junction nucleotides: 9. Germline V gene sequence: CDR1 MNHNY, CDR2 SVGAGI (reference sequence). This CDR3 contains 13 residues. The CDR3 loop reads CASTQGGWSGYTF. CDR3 nucleotide sequence: TGTGCCAGCACCCAGGGGGGATGGAGTGGCTACACCTTC.

The V call is TRBV27, the J call TRBJ1-1; 8 bases are shared with TRBD1. The CDR3 loop spans 15 amino acids. Germline CDR1 and CDR2: MNHEY and SMNVEV (reference sequence). V was pared by 3 bases and J by 4 bases, with 7 bases of the junction left unmatched. CDR3 sequence: CASSFADRVGTEAFF. CDR3 DNA: TGTGCCAGCAGTTTTGCGGACAGGGTTGGCACTGAAGCTTTCTTT.

The chain is built from TRBV6-1 and TRBJ1-2; tentatively, D is TRBD1 (6 bases). The CDR3 is 14 amino acids. V gave up 4 bases and J gave up 4 bases, with 13 bases separating them. From germline, CDR1 is MNHNS and CDR2 SASEGT. CDR3 protein: CASSGRTDRYGYTF. In DNA, the CDR3 is TGTGCCAGCAGTGGGAGGACAGACCGCTATGGCTACACCTTC.

V and J are TRBV28 and TRBJ2-5; 7 nucleotides line up with TRBD2. The V gene's germline CDR1 is MDHEN and CDR2 SYDVKM. The CDR3 is 13 amino acids. V lost 6 bases to trimming and J lost 4 bases; unmatched junction nucleotides: 5. The CDR3 DNA follows: TGTGCCAGCAGATGGGGAGGGTCAGAGACCCAGTACTTC. The encoded protein is CASRWGGSETQYF. The entire variable domain, with the rest obtained from reference TRBV28 and TRBJ2-5, is as follows: DVKVTQSSRYLVKRTGEKVFLECVQDMDHENMFWYRQDPGLGLRLIYFSYDVKMKEKGDIPEGYSVSREKKERFSLILESASTNQTSMYLCASRWGGSETQYFGPGTRLLVL.

This clone was counted a few times. The chain uses TRBV7-3 and TRBJ1-4; 8 positions agree with TRBD1. After removal of 5 bases from V and 3 bases from J, the junction contained 11 bases not matched to a gene. Germline loops: CDR1 SGHTA, CDR2 FQGTGA. This CDR3 comprises 17 residues. DNA for the CDR3: TGTGCCAGCAGCCCGGGGGGCAGGGGGCGTCCTAATGAAAAACTGTTTTTT. This codes for CASSPGGRGRPNEKLFF.

This clone was recorded a few times. This chain joins TRBV6-1 and TRBJ2-3; 7 nucleotides align to TRBD2. Germline CDR1 MNHNS, CDR2 SASEGT. The CDR3 covers 16 residues. V lost 0 bases, J lost 1 base, and 4 bases stayed unmatched. This CDR3 is CASSEAGGMGTDTQYF. CDR3 bases: TGTGCCAGCAGTGAAGCGGGAGGGATGGGCACAGATACGCAGTATTTT.

V is TRBV11-3 and J is TRBJ2-3; D is ambiguous. Germline V lookup: CDR1 SGHNT, CDR2 YENEEA. This CDR3 comprises 15 residues. Trimming pared 2 bases from V and 2 bases from J, leaving 11 bases between. CDR3 in DNA: TGTGCCAGCAGCTTATTCGGTACCCCCACAGATACGCAGTATTTT. The encoded protein is CASSLFGTPTDTQYF.

This clone was recorded a few times. The chain joins TRBV9 to TRBJ1-3, with TRBD1 identical over 7 bases. The ends lost 3 bases at V and 0 bases at J; junction bases unmatched: 6. Germline CDR1 and CDR2: SGDLS and YYNGEE. The CDR3 spans 16 residues. CDR3 protein: CASSGQQGISGNTIYF. In DNA, the CDR3 is TGTGCCAGCAGCGGGCAACAGGGGATCTCTGGAAACACCATATATTTT.

The chain combines TRBV27 with TRBJ2-1; 9 nucleotides line up with TRBD2. CDR3 size: 14 residues. Looked up from germline, CDR1 is MNHEY and CDR2 is SMNVEV (reference sequence). Trimming took 5 bases from V and 8 from J; bases not matched to a gene: 7. The CDR3 here is CASSRLAGFHEQFF. The DNA for the CDR3 is TGTGCCAGCAGTAGGCTAGCGGGATTCCATGAGCAGTTCTTC.

V gene TRBV12-5 combines with J gene TRBJ2-7; 10 bases are a match to TRBD1. J gave up 5 bases and V 5 bases, and 15 bases lay outside the gene matches. The germline gives CDR1 LGHNT, CDR2 FRNRAP. This CDR3 comprises 17 residues. The CDR3 here is CASGVGQGLIVGDEQYF. The CDR3, as DNA: TGTGCTAGTGGTGTGGGACAGGGGTTAATTGTCGGGGACGAGCAGTACTTC.

The chain carries TRBV4-2 and TRBJ2-3; 9 bases agree with TRBD2. Germline CDR1 reads LGHNA; CDR2 reads YNFKEQ. Losses at the gene ends were 2 bases for V and 2 bases for J; bases not matched to a gene: 14. The CDR3 covers 19 residues. The CDR3 coding sequence is TGTGCCAGCAGCCAAATGATGCTAGCGGGAACCGGTAACACAGATACGCAGTATTTT. Translation gives CASSQMMLAGTGNTDTQYF.

The J gene is TRBJ1-1, the V gene TRBV5-1, with 9 bases matching TRBD1. The CDR3 totals 14 residues. The V gene's germline CDR1 is SGHRS and CDR2 YFSETQ. The V segment lost 7 bases and the J segment 2 bases; nucleotides outside the gene matches: 6. The DNA of the CDR3 is TGCGCCAGCGAGACAGGGGGGGCCAACACTGAAGCTTTCTTT. As protein: CASETGGANTEAFF.

This sequence joins TRBV11-3 and TRBJ2-1; D unresolved. Deletions cut 1 base from V and 0 bases from J, with 7 bases between. The CDR3 is 15 residues long. The V gene's germline CDR1 is SGHNT and CDR2 YENEEA. The CDR3 here is CASSLAESSYNEQFF. In DNA form, the CDR3 reads TGTGCCAGCAGCTTAGCGGAGAGCTCCTACAATGAGCAGTTCTTC.